Presented here are 24 T cell receptor beta chains from one specimen sequenced in a study of breast tumors, draining lymph nodes, adjacent tissues. Samples came from axillary lymph nodes draining the breast cancer. TCRdb passed the multiplex PCR reads through MiXCR, listing each CDR3 protein once. The table shows under 250,000 distinct CDR3 sequences, with roughly 32% occurring only once. The specimen was axillary lymph node tissue. The origin of the receptors is a female donor with breast cancer. Some clones in this sample may be carry-over from other donors' samples.

In its sample, this clonotype was seen a few times. The V call is TRBV30, the J call TRBJ2-4; D gene ambiguous. Trimming left V 1 base short and J 2 bases short, with 6 bases between. The CDR3 loop spans 13 amino acids. CDR1 and CDR2 (germline): GTSNPN, SVGIG (reference sequence). The DNA for the CDR3 is TGTGCCTGGAGTGATGGGACCAAAAACATTCAGTACTTC. This codes for CAWSDGTKNIQYF.

At least ten counts were recorded for this clonotype. The chain uses TRBV6-5 and TRBJ1-6; 8 bases fit TRBD1. V lost 4 bases to trimming and J lost 7 bases; unmatched junction nucleotides: 6. This CDR3 has 15 residues. CDR1 and CDR2 (germline): MNHEY, SVGAGI. The CDR3 DNA sequence: TGTGCCAGCAGTTCCCGACAGGGGCGCAATTCACCCCTCCACTTT. Its protein is CASSSRQGRNSPLHF.

This clonotype was counted a few times. The gene calls are TRBV6-2 or TRBV6-3 and TRBJ1-2, with D uncertain. The CDR3 loop spans 15 amino acids. Germline CDR1 reads MNHEY; CDR2 reads SVGEGT. The V end was cut by 5 bases, the J end by 2 bases, with 15 bases between. Written as DNA, the CDR3 is TGTGCCAGCAGTCACCGGGCGTATGGCAACTATGGCTACACCTTC. It codes for CASSHRAYGNYGYTF.

This clonotype was recorded many times. V usage is TRBV2 and J usage is TRBJ2-5; no clear D gene. The CDR3 spans 10 residues. Germline V CDR1 and CDR2: SNHLY, FYNNEI. V lost 6 bases to trimming and J lost 6 bases, with 5 bases between them. The chain's CDR3 is CASRLKTQYF. The CDR3 nucleotides read TGTGCCAGCAGGTTGAAGACCCAGTACTTC.

In its sample, this clonotype was seen a few times. A much larger clone lies a single base off, so this may be a read error. This sequence joins TRBV5-8 and TRBJ2-7; D remains ambiguous. V was cut by 4 bases and J by 0 bases, with 11 bases left in between. The germline V gene has CDR1 SGHTS and CDR2 YDEGEE. CDR3 length: 14 residues. DNA of the CDR3: TGTGCCAGCAGCCCTGGGCAGCCCTCCTACGAGCAGTACTTC. It translates to CASSPGQPSYEQYF.

The rearrangement links TRBV2 to TRBJ1-5, with a tentative D call TRBD1 (5 bases). Germline CDR1 is SNHLY and CDR2 is FYNNEI. V shed 6 bases and J shed 6 bases, with 15 bases lying between them. The CDR3 totals 14 residues. DNA of the CDR3: TGTGCCAGCAGATTCAGGGTAAACTCTCAGCCCCAGCATTTT. It specifies CASRFRVNSQPQHF.

This rearrangement joins TRBV14 to TRBJ2-5, with D perhaps given as TRBD1 or TRBD2 (5 bases each). V dropped 3 bases and J dropped 5 bases, with 13 bases sitting between them. The CDR3 consists of 14 residues. Per the germline V gene, CDR1 is SGHDN and CDR2 is FVKESK. CDR3 region: CASSQELGEETQYF. The CDR3, as DNA: TGTGCCAGCAGCCAGGAACTGGGGGAGGAGACCCAGTACTTC.

This clonotype showed up just a few times. A much larger clone sits a single nucleotide away, making a read error possible. Here the CDR3 reads CASSCQPGGSGELFF. The CDR3 nucleotides are TGTGCCAGCAGTTGCCAGCCGGGGGGGTCCGGGGAGCTGTTTTTT. This sequence joins TRBV6-6 and TRBJ2-2, with TRBD2 matching 8 bases. Germline V gives CDR1 MNHNY, CDR2 SVGAGI (reference sequence). CDR3 size: 15 residues. The V gene end was trimmed by 4 bases and the J gene end by 6 bases; junction bases not matched to a gene: 7.

This clonotype was seen many times. This rearrangement joins TRBV6-1 to TRBJ2-3; D is unclear. The length of the CDR3 is 15 residues. Germline CDR1 is MNHNS and CDR2 is SASEGT. Trimming pared 4 bases from V and 0 bases from J, leaving 11 bases between. The CDR3 DNA follows: TGTGCCAGCAGTGCCCTAGGTTCTAGCACAGATACGCAGTATTTT. Translating gives CASSALGSSTDTQYF.

This clonotype was seen many times. The chain has TRBV9 and TRBJ2-5; 10 nucleotides agree with TRBD2. This CDR3 is built from 16 residues. The junction had 9 bases not matched to a gene; V was cut back by 4 bases and J by 3 bases. Germline loops: CDR1 SGDLS, CDR2 YYNGEE. CDR3 loop: CASSRTGTSEKETQYF. Here the CDR3 DNA reads TGTGCCAGCAGCCGAACCGGGACTAGCGAGAAAGAGACCCAGTACTTC.

There are many counts of this clonotype. This chain links TRBV12-3 or TRBV12-4 with TRBJ2-3; TRBD1 agrees at 7 bases. J lost 4 bases, V lost 6 bases, and 7 bases had no gene match. The CDR3 runs 14 residues. CDR3 residues: CASSRTGVSDTQYF. The CDR3 nucleotides read TGTGCCAGCAGCCGAACAGGGGTGTCAGATACGCAGTATTTT.

This clonotype was detected many times. V and J are TRBV7-6 and TRBJ1-4, with 7 positions matching TRBD1. Trimming cost V 5 bases and J 2 bases; bases outside gene matches: 8. The CDR3 is 16 residues long. Per the germline V gene, CDR1 is SGHVS and CDR2 is FNYEAQ. The CDR3 reads CASSLRQGGTNEKLFF. CDR3 sequence (DNA): TGTGCCAGCAGCCTGCGACAGGGTGGCACTAATGAAAAACTGTTTTTT.

This clonotype was observed at least ten times. This chain joins TRBV15 and TRBJ1-2, with 9 nucleotides matching TRBD1. CDR1 LNHNV and CDR2 YYDKDF come from the germline V gene (reference sequence). The CDR3 loop spans 16 amino acids. The V and J ends lost 1 base and 6 bases, in that order; junction bases with no gene match: 9. The DNA of the CDR3 is TGTGCCACCAGCAGAGGAGACAGGGGGTATAAGGATGGCTACACCTTC. This codes for CATSRGDRGYKDGYTF.

This clonotype was counted at least ten times. V and J are TRBV12-3 or TRBV12-4 and TRBJ1-2, with a weak D call TRBD1 (6 bases). Between the trimmed V and J ends, which lost 3 bases and 2 bases, there was a span of 13 bases. The CDR3 sequence is 15 residues long. For the CDR3, the DNA is TGTGCCAGCAGTTTCCTCGGACAGACCAACTATGGCTACACCTTC. This sequence encodes CASSFLGQTNYGYTF.

Points on this clonotype: A much larger clone is a single base away; this may be a read error. The V and J genes are TRBV3-1 and TRBJ2-7, with D perhaps matching TRBD1 or TRBD2 (6 bases each). V dropped 4 bases and J dropped 5 bases, with 18 bases sitting between them. Germline assignment: CDR1 LGHDT and CDR2 YNNKEL (reference sequence). There are 15 residues in the CDR3. CDR3 region: CASSLGPARGDEQYF. The CDR3 region has the DNA TGTGCCAGCAGCCTTGGACCAGCGAGGGGGGACGAGCAGTACTTC.

This clonotype was observed many times. This chain links TRBV20-1 with TRBJ1-6; D is unresolved. This CDR3 contains 11 residues. Germline lookup yields CDR1 DFQATT and CDR2 SNEGSKA (reference sequence). V dropped 0 bases and J dropped 6 bases, with 0 bases sitting between them. Written as DNA, the CDR3 is TGCAGTGCTAGAGATAATTCACCCCTCCACTTT. It codes for CSARDNSPLHF.

This sequence joins TRBV30 and TRBJ1-1; TRBD1 is a possible D gene (5 bases). The CDR3 has 13 residues. Germline CDR1 reads GTSNPN; CDR2 reads SVGIG (reference sequence). V was cut by 3 bases and J by 1 base, with 9 bases left in between. The CDR3 sequence is CAWREDRNTEAFF. In nucleotides, the CDR3 is TGTGCCTGGAGAGAAGACAGGAACACTGAAGCTTTCTTT.

This clonotype showed up many times. The chain carries TRBV29-1 and TRBJ2-2; D gene uncertain. CDR3 length: 13 amino acids. Trimming cost V 7 bases and J 1 base, with 10 bases left between them. Germline CDR1 and CDR2: SQVTM and ANQGSEA. The CDR3 nucleotides read TGCAGCGCCTCCCTTCAGAACACCGGGGAGCTGTTTTTT. Amino acid sequence: CSASLQNTGELFF.

This chain links TRBV28 with TRBJ2-1; 12 nucleotides align to TRBD2. This CDR3 region has 16 residues. Germline V gene data show CDR1 as MDHEN and CDR2 as SYDVKM. Trimming took 2 bases from V and 5 from J; bases not matched to a gene: 4. The CDR3 sequence: CASSLGLAGTNNEQFF. The CDR3 DNA follows: TGTGCCAGCAGTTTAGGACTAGCGGGAACCAACAATGAGCAGTTCTTC.

On this clonotype itself: A read error may be the cause here, since a much bigger clone is one base away. The rearrangement joins TRBV3-1 to TRBJ2-3; the D gene is possibly TRBD1 (6 bases). Germline CDR1 and CDR2: LGHDT and YNNKEL (reference sequence). There are 15 residues in the CDR3. Trimming took off 4 bases at V and 8 bases at J, with 19 bases between the two ends. CDR3 in amino acids: CASSPRTRLGGTQYF. The CDR3 DNA reads as TGTGCCAGCAGCCCCCGGACTCGTCTAGGGGGTACGCAGTATTTT.

This clonotype was seen many times. The V gene is TRBV6-5, the J gene TRBJ2-5; D possibly corresponds to TRBD1 (5 bases). Trimming took off 5 bases at V and 1 base at J, with 14 bases between the two ends. Germline lookup yields CDR1 MNHEY and CDR2 SVGAGI. The CDR3 is 15 amino acids. CDR3 DNA sequence: TGTGCCAGCAGTCACCGGAGACAGATCCAAGAGACCCAGTACTTC. Translated, it gives CASSHRRQIQETQYF.

This clonotype was picked up many times. The chain employs TRBV11-1 and TRBJ2-7; tentatively, D is TRBD1 (5 bases). Germline V gives CDR1 SGHAT, CDR2 FQDESV (reference sequence). This CDR3 contains 12 residues. V lost 3 bases to trimming and J lost 5 bases, with 8 bases between them. The CDR3 region has the DNA TGTGCCAGCAGCTTCACAGGTGACGAGCAGTACTTC. Encoded protein: CASSFTGDEQYF. Using reference TRBV11-1 and TRBJ2-7 for the parts outside the CDR3, the full variable domain is EAEVAQSPRYKITEKSQAVAFWCDPISGHATLYWYRQILGQGPELLVQFQDESVVDDSQLPKDRFSAERLKGVDSTLKIQPAELGDSAMYLCASSFTGDEQYFGPGTRLTVT.

Worth noting for this clonotype: Just one base apart from a much larger clone, this may be a read error. The chain recombines TRBV20-1 with TRBJ2-7; 8 bases fit TRBD2. Looked up from germline, CDR1 is DFQATT and CDR2 is SNEGSKA (reference sequence). V dropped 0 bases and J dropped 6; count of bases not matched to a gene: 7. The CDR3 has 14 residues. The CDR3 DNA is TGCAGTGCTAGAGATTTGCGGGAGGTGGCCGAGCAGTACTTC. Translating it yields CSARDLREVAEQYF.

This chain connects TRBV7-2 to TRBJ1-5; D uncertain. Germline loops: CDR1 SGHTA, CDR2 FQGNSA. This CDR3 is built from 14 residues. V was cut by 2 bases and J by 11 bases, with 16 bases left in between. The CDR3 nucleotides read TGTGCCAGCAGCTTAAGGTGGGCCGGAGAGACCCAGCATTTT. Translated: CASSLRWAGETQHF.